This TCR beta chain originates from a study of T cell changes during pregnancy in multiple sclerosis (dated by TCRdb to the late 2010s). With respect to the entire study: Changes in the T cell repertoire over the course of pregnancy were examined in this study in women with multiple sclerosis.

Library creation used the immunoSEQ multiplex PCR assay. TCRdb holds this immuneACCESS table with in-frame rearrangements only. Some clones are missing; in checked studies, unresolved V genes explain under half, and the rest has no known cause. Within this sample are about 40,000 clones, with about 94% of them counted one time only. The ten largest clonotypes hold 1.5% to 2% of the sample. The germline V and J ends show losses of 3 bases and 11 bases respectively, and no gene match explains 14 bases of the junction. Reading the germline V gene gives CDR1 SGHTS and CDR2 YDEGEE. There are 15 amino acids in the CDR3, from cysteine to phenylalanine inclusive. The read is trimmed to its CDR3 DNA, 45 bases read in frame from base 1. Details on this clone: Its target antigen remains unknown. No per-base quality is available; no much larger clone lies one base away.

Source: peripheral blood, taken in the third trimester of pregnancy. The chain is assembled from TRBV5-8 and TRBJ2-5, with 9 junctional bases fitting TRBD1. The sequence was obtained from a female donor with multiple sclerosis, enrolled in a pregnancy study. The CDR3 reads as follows: CASSYAGTGSSEQYF. The DNA sequence follows: TGTGCCAGCAGCTACGCCGGGACAGGGAGTTCAGAGCAGTACTTC.